These T cell receptor beta chains were read from a single sample in a study of response to subunit inactivated influenza vaccine. One entry per CDR3 protein results from TCRdb running MiXCR on the RT-PCR reads. The sample shows about 540,000 distinct CDR3 sequences, approximately 20% of them seen only once. These records were also assigned to another study, of T cells expressing NK-cell markers.

Sequences were derived from CD4+ T cells sorted from PBMCs, sampled 12 days after vaccination. Receptors originate from a man between 50 and 59 years old who received an inactivated influenza vaccine. The conserved cysteine and the conserved F or W are not part of the CDR3 here. A D gene is named only where the DNA matches it firmly. Clone sizes are given selectively: once, few, many, or a class where the clone is expanded.

v_call: TRBV6-5; d_call: TRBD1; j_call: TRBJ1-2; clone_size: .; cdr3_length: 11; cdr3_aa: ASSYRQGNGYT
v_call: TRBV21-1; d_call: .; j_call: TRBJ2-7; clone_size: .; cdr3_length: 14; cdr3_aa: ASSLTGLKPTYEQY
v_call: TRBV28; d_call: TRBD1; j_call: TRBJ1-3; clone_size: few; cdr3_length: 14; cdr3_aa: ASKGQGNPLGNTIY
v_call: TRBV24-1; d_call: TRBD1; j_call: TRBJ2-4; clone_size: .; cdr3_length: 12; cdr3_aa: ATSDGTGKNIQY
v_call: TRBV29-1; d_call: .; j_call: TRBJ1-1; clone_size: few; cdr3_length: 11; cdr3_aa: SVAGRVNTEAF
v_call: TRBV20-1; d_call: .; j_call: TRBJ1-1; clone_size: .; cdr3_length: 13; cdr3_aa: SASSAVAENTEAF
v_call: TRBV11-2; d_call: .; j_call: TRBJ2-5; clone_size: .; cdr3_length: 13; cdr3_aa: ASSLDHRAQETQY
v_call: TRBV6-2/TRBV6-3; d_call: .; j_call: TRBJ2-5; clone_size: .; cdr3_length: 15; cdr3_aa: ASSYSIAGSYQETQY
v_call: TRBV6-2/TRBV6-3; d_call: .; j_call: TRBJ1-2; clone_size: few; cdr3_length: 12; cdr3_aa: ASSYRGENYGYT
v_call: TRBV29-1; d_call: .; j_call: TRBJ2-3; clone_size: few; cdr3_length: 11; cdr3_aa: SVAERVTDTQY
v_call: TRBV11-3; d_call: .; j_call: TRBJ2-1; clone_size: .; cdr3_length: 13; cdr3_aa: ASSLNSGVHNEQF
v_call: TRBV12-3/TRBV12-4; d_call: TRBD2; j_call: TRBJ2-1; clone_size: .; cdr3_length: 14; cdr3_aa: ASRTLAGGSYNEQF
v_call: TRBV2; d_call: TRBD2; j_call: TRBJ2-3; clone_size: few; cdr3_length: 12; cdr3_aa: ASVRLADTDTQY
v_call: TRBV3-1; d_call: .; j_call: TRBJ2-3; clone_size: few; cdr3_length: 10; cdr3_aa: ASRTAGDTQY
v_call: TRBV24-1; d_call: .; j_call: TRBJ2-2; clone_size: .; cdr3_length: 11; cdr3_aa: ATGQSSTGELF
v_call: TRBV6-2/TRBV6-3; d_call: .; j_call: TRBJ1-5; clone_size: few; cdr3_length: 12; cdr3_aa: ASSYGAGYQPQH
v_call: TRBV11-2; d_call: TRBD1; j_call: TRBJ1-1; clone_size: few; cdr3_length: 13; cdr3_aa: ASSLDRRGQNEAF
v_call: TRBV5-1; d_call: .; j_call: TRBJ2-5; clone_size: many; cdr3_length: 12; cdr3_aa: ASSRRTRQETQY
v_call: TRBV5-1; d_call: .; j_call: TRBJ2-5; clone_size: few; cdr3_length: 13; cdr3_aa: ASSLAATYQETQY
v_call: TRBV19; d_call: .; j_call: TRBJ2-1; clone_size: once; cdr3_length: 12; cdr3_aa: ASSSDSYWSEQF
v_call: TRBV28; d_call: .; j_call: TRBJ2-7; clone_size: few; cdr3_length: 12; cdr3_aa: ASSQLGEWYEQY
v_call: TRBV6-7; d_call: .; j_call: TRBJ2-5; clone_size: few; cdr3_length: 9; cdr3_aa: ASRIAETQY
v_call: TRBV25-1; d_call: .; j_call: TRBJ1-2; clone_size: .; cdr3_length: 10; cdr3_aa: ASSEWGYGYT
v_call: TRBV4-3; d_call: .; j_call: TRBJ2-4; clone_size: few; cdr3_length: 14; cdr3_aa: ASSQDAGMGKNIQY
v_call: TRBV11-2; d_call: .; j_call: TRBJ2-7; clone_size: few; cdr3_length: 15; cdr3_aa: ASSLVLGSLISYEQY
v_call: TRBV12-3/TRBV12-4; d_call: .; j_call: TRBJ2-5; clone_size: .; cdr3_length: 13; cdr3_aa: ASIKGTPRGETQY
v_call: TRBV3-1; d_call: TRBD2; j_call: TRBJ2-5; clone_size: .; cdr3_length: 14; cdr3_aa: ASSRSSGADQETQY
v_call: TRBV6-1; d_call: TRBD2; j_call: TRBJ2-7; clone_size: .; cdr3_length: 12; cdr3_aa: ASRGLAGVVEQY